The present entry profiles one T cell receptor (beta chain) with its context. The protocol was immunoSEQ multiplex PCR, while the TCRdb copy is restricted to in-frame clones and leaves out a portion. The table includes roughly 250,000 clones, around 82% detected once. This sample is part of a study of blood T cell repertoires in COVID-19. Looking at the study overall: There were acute and convalescent COVID-19 samples, and they came from the United States, Italy and Spain.

Germline-derived CDR1 and CDR2 are SGHDN and FVKESK. V shed 4 bases and J shed 2 bases, with 9 bases lying between them. CDR3 length: 14 residues. The source material was peripheral blood. This TCR was sampled from a person aged 70 to 80 with COVID-19, enrolled during active disease. The gene calls are TRBV14 and TRBJ1-3; a weak D match, TRBD1 (6 bases). The CDR3: CASSPYRAGNTIYF. In DNA form, the CDR3 reads TGTGCCAGCAGCCCGTACAGGGCTGGAAACACCATATATTTT.